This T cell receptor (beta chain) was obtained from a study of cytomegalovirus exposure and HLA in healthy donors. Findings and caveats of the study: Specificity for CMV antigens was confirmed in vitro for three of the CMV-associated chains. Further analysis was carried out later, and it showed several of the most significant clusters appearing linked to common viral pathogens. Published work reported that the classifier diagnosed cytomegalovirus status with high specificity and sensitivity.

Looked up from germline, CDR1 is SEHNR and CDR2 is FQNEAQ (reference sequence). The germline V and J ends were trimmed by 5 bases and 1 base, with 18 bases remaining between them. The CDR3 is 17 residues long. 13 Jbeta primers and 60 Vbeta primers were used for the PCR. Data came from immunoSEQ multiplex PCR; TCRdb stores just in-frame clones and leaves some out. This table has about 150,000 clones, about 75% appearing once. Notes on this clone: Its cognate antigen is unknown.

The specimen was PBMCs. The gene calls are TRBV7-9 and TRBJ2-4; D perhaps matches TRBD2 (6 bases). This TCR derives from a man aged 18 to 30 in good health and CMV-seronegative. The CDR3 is CASSPSAQNGAKNIQYF. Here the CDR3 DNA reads TGTGCCAGCAGCCCTAGCGCCCAGAACGGCGCCAAAAACATTCAGTACTTC.